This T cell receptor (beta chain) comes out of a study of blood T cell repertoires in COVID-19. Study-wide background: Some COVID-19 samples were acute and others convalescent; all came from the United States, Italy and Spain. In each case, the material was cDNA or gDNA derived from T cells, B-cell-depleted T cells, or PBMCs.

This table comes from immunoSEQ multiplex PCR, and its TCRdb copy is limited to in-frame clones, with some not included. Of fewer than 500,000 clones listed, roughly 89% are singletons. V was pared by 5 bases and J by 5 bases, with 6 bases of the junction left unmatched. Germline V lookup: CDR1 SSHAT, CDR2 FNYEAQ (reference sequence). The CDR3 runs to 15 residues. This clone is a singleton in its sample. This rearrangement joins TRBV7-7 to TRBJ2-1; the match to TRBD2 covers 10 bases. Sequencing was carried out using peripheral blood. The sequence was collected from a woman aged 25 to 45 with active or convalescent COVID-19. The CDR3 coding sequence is TGTGCCAGCAGCCCCGGACTAGCGGTCCACAATGAGCAGTTCTTC. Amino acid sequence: CASSPGLAVHNEQFF.